This T cell receptor beta chain was sequenced during a study of T cell clusters in autoimmune cytopenias. The study, taken as a whole, reports: The cluster-lack signature was not seen for secondary cytopenia versus chronic lymphocytic leukemia. Active autoimmune hepatitis patients had around 2.7-fold fewer exclusive TRB clusters than healthy donors. The T cell clusters came from computational analysis alone and lack functional validation.

Roughly 38,000 genome equivalents of blood DNA were amplified for TRB. Germline CDR1 is MNHEY and CDR2 is SVGEGT. This CDR3 has 14 residues. As regards this clonotype: The antigen is unknown.

TRB was amplified by touch-down multiplex PCR, primer pools A and B combined. From its re-call of the multiplex PCR reads, TCRdb lists each CDR3 protein once, without DNA. The listing records roughly 11,000 distinct CDR3 sequences. The same sample was also used in a study of T cell repertoires in aging, cancer and after chemotherapy. That source reports: Six age groups, ranging from 30 or younger to 70 or older, included the donors.

The TCR originated in a human donor in good health. The rearrangement joins TRBV6-2 or TRBV6-3 to TRBJ2-7; TCRdb names TRBD2, which stays unverified in the absence of DNA. The specimen was peripheral blood. The chain's CDR3 is CASSYGPPGDEQYF.